The TCR beta chain under discussion was sequenced for a study of OX40 agonist ivuxolimab in advanced cancers. Overall study: Prior anti-PD-1, anti-PD-L1 or anti-CTLA-4 therapy was allowed; 40% had some. Three individuals attained partial responses, comprising one hepatocellular carcinoma case and two cutaneous melanoma cases.

Generated by immunoSEQ multiplex PCR, the TCRdb table keeps only in-frame clones and is missing some. The sample holds fewer than 85,000 clones, 70% to 90% seen once. Per the germline V gene, CDR1 is MRHNA and CDR2 is SNTAGT. With 3 bases clipped from V and 9 bases from J, the junction kept 11 bases outside the gene matches. The CDR3 consists of 15 residues. Study observations and caveats: Clonal expansion among partial responders at 0.1-3.0 mg/kg ranked near the lowest.

As for this clone: As yet, its antigen is unknown.

Sequencing was performed on CD4+ or CD8+ T cells sorted from blood, taken in a trial of the OX40 agonist ivuxolimab. The receptor was derived from an adult with an advanced solid tumor such as melanoma, head and neck, liver or kidney cancer. This chain connects TRBV6-4 to TRBJ2-1; 7 nucleotides match TRBD2. CDR3 loop: CASSENWASGVEQFF. CDR3 coding DNA: TGTGCCAGCAGTGAGAACTGGGCTAGCGGCGTTGAGCAGTTCTTC.